This T cell receptor beta chain was identified during a study of blood T cells in healthy people across ages. Broader study findings: Conclusively comparing naive with antigen-experienced cells was impossible with unsorted PBMCs. The study found more naive CD4+ cells and higher diversity in long-lived than aged donors.

CDR1 is MGHRA and CDR2 is YSYEKL in the germline V gene. This CDR3 is 15 amino acids long. Researchers isolated at least 6.5 million PBMCs per sample. With each sample, at least 5 micrograms of total RNA were extracted. A J-beta primer mix and a sample-barcoded 5' primer were used in a second PCR of roughly 7 to 12 cycles. Via MiXCR, TCRdb re-called the 5' RACE reads, giving one row per CDR3 protein. This sample has 1.5 million to 1.8 million distinct CDR3 sequences, with less than 45% found just once. A remark on this clonotype: Its specificity is unknown. Relative to the germline gene, one junction end is altered; a read error may explain this.

The TCR sequence derives from a woman younger than 35 in good health. The specimen sequenced was blood. The chain is built from TRBV4-1 and TRBJ1-4; TRBD1 might be the D (5 bases). The CDR3 coding sequence is TGCGCCAGCAGCCAAACGGGACTGACTAATGAAAAACCGTTTTTT. Amino acid sequence: CASSQTGLTNEKPFF.